Listed here is a single T cell receptor beta chain. Its antigen is not known. TCRdb itself ran the 5' RACE reads through MiXCR, one entry per CDR3 protein. The table has hundreds of thousands of distinct CDR3 sequences, about 20% seen once. CDR1 SEHNR and CDR2 FQNEAQ come from the germline V gene (reference sequence). CDR3 length: 13 residues. V lost 1 base to trimming and J lost 2 bases, with 3 bases between them. The data were taken from a study of T-cell memory formation after mild COVID-19. The overall study: There were largely donor-specific TCR clusters.

Findings of the study overall: The main location of contracting CD4+ clones was CM and EM, and that of contracting CD8+ clones was EMRA. The appearance of some responding clones in pre-infection memory suggested that cross-reactive memory joined.

The rearrangement uses TRBV7-9 and TRBJ1-3; no clear D. The sample comprised PBMCs or a T cell subset sorted from them (not recorded which). The TCR comes from an adult woman who had mild COVID-19 (a few samples of this study predate the infection). Cell type and time point are not known. CDR3 region: CASSLVAGNTIYF. CDR3 bases: TGTGCCAGCAGCTTAGTAGCTGGAAACACCATATATTTT.